Following are 28 T cell receptor beta chains from one sample sequenced in a study of beta chain features in type 1 diabetes. Expressed TCRB transcripts got sequenced, as all isolated RNA was reverse transcribed. Clones were sequenced by immunoSEQ multiplex PCR, and TCRdb holds only the in-frame ones, with some missing. The table shows about 900,000 clones, with around a sixth occurring only once. Sequenced sample: naive CD4+ T cells from blood. Source of these receptors: a woman between 18 and 29 years old in good health.

The V gene is TRBV25-1, the J gene TRBJ2-3; the D call may be TRBD1 or TRBD2 (5 bases each). The CDR3 has 16 amino acids. V was clipped by 2 bases and J by 8 bases, with 20 bases between them. Looked up from germline, CDR1 is MGHDK and CDR2 is SYGVNS. The CDR3 DNA reads TGTGCCAGCAGTGAACCCGGGACGGCAGTCTACGGTACGCAGTATTTT. Protein: CASSEPGTAVYGTQYF.

The J gene is TRBJ2-4, the V gene TRBV15; 11 positions agree with TRBD2. Germline trimming cut 2 bases from V and 0 bases from J; bases unmatched to any gene: 3. This CDR3 region has 17 residues. The germline CDR1 and CDR2 sequences are LNHNV and YYDKDF (reference sequence). CDR3 residues: CATSRRGTSGAKNIQYF. The CDR3 DNA follows: TGTGCCACCAGCAGAAGGGGGACTAGCGGAGCCAAAAACATTCAGTACTTC.

The chain combines TRBV4-3 with TRBJ2-7; possibly TRBD2 for D (6 bases). The germline V gene has CDR1 LGHNA and CDR2 YSLEER. The CDR3 is made up of 16 amino acids. The germline V and J ends were trimmed by 0 bases and 6 bases, with 18 bases remaining between them. The CDR3 reads CASSQEWAATRREQYF. The CDR3 DNA is TGCGCCAGCAGCCAAGAATGGGCCGCGACTAGACGCGAGCAGTACTTC.

The V gene is TRBV10-3, the J gene TRBJ1-5; TRBD1 might be the D (5 bases). The V and J ends lost 0 bases and 7 bases respectively, with 13 bases between them. The CDR3 runs to 15 residues. CDR1 ENHRY and CDR2 SYGVKD come from the germline V gene. The chain's CDR3 is CAISESRGMSQPQHF. DNA of the CDR3: TGTGCCATCAGTGAGTCGCGGGGGATGAGCCAGCCCCAGCATTTT.

The rearrangement links TRBV19 to TRBJ2-3, with 11 bases fitting TRBD2. Trimming at V came to 1 base and at J to 6 bases, leaving 6 bases not matched to a gene. Germline lookup yields CDR1 LNHDA and CDR2 SQIVND (reference sequence). The CDR3 loop spans 16 amino acids. The CDR3 DNA is TGTGCCAGTAGTATAGGAGTAGCGGGAGGGTTCGATACGCAGTATTTT. As protein: CASSIGVAGGFDTQYF.

This clone was counted only a few times. The J gene is TRBJ2-1, the V gene TRBV6-6; 10 bases line up with TRBD2. The CDR3 covers 16 residues. V dropped 2 bases and J dropped 9; count of bases not matched to a gene: 10. Looked up from germline, CDR1 is MNHNY and CDR2 is SVGAGI (reference sequence). The DNA of the CDR3 is TGTGCCAGCAGTTACAAGGGCAGCGGGAGGGTAGGTGAGCAGTTCTTC. Translating gives CASSYKGSGRVGEQFF.

This clone was detected only a few times. The rearrangement joins TRBV29-1 to TRBJ2-7; unclear D gene. This CDR3 contains 13 residues. Trimming stripped 4 bases from V and 3 bases from J, with 13 bases between. The V gene's germline CDR1 is SQVTM and CDR2 ANQGSEA. The CDR3 DNA reads as TGCAGCGTTGCTTGGACGAACAACTACGAGCAGTACTTC. Translating it yields CSVAWTNNYEQYF.

This clone turned up a few times. The gene calls are TRBV19 and TRBJ2-1; 13 positions agree with TRBD2. The CDR3 runs to 15 residues. Germline V gene data show CDR1 as LNHDA and CDR2 as SQIVND (reference sequence). Losses at the gene ends were 3 bases for V and 5 bases for J; bases not matched to a gene: 1. The CDR3 sequence: CASSIGTSGNNEQFF. For the CDR3, the DNA is TGTGCCAGTAGTATCGGGACTAGCGGGAACAATGAGCAGTTCTTC.

In nucleotides, the CDR3 is TGTGCCAGCAGGCTGGGGCCGGGTGAAGCTTTCTTT. Encoded protein: CASRLGPGEAFF. This rearrangement joins TRBV2 to TRBJ1-1; D possibly corresponds to TRBD1 (5 bases). The germline V gene has CDR1 SNHLY and CDR2 FYNNEI. The CDR3 loop spans 12 amino acids. Trimming stripped 6 bases from V and 7 bases from J, with 12 bases between.

V gene TRBV4-1 combines with J gene TRBJ2-5, with D possibly matching TRBD1 (5 bases). V lost 0 bases and J 5 bases, leaving 10 bases between the germline ends. The CDR3 extends over 14 amino acids. In germline, CDR1 is MGHRA, CDR2 YSYEKL. The CDR3 loop is CASSQDRGSETQYF. For the CDR3, the DNA is TGCGCCAGCAGCCAAGATAGGGGTTCGGAGACCCAGTACTTC.

In its sample, this clone was seen a few times. This chain links TRBV2 with TRBJ2-7, with D uncertain. The CDR3 runs to 14 residues. Trimming removed 6 bases from V and 7 bases from J, with 19 bases in between. Germline V gene data show CDR1 as SNHLY and CDR2 as FYNNEI. The CDR3 here is CASRWYGMTGEQYF. The CDR3 bases are TGTGCCAGCAGATGGTATGGGATGACTGGAGAGCAGTACTTC.

J is TRBJ2-7 and V is TRBV28; 7 bases map to TRBD1. The length of the CDR3 is 12 residues. Germline CDR1 and CDR2: MDHEN and SYDVKM. With V trimmed by 6 bases and J by 10 bases, 9 bases remained unmatched. Here the CDR3 DNA reads TGTGCCAGCAGCTCCGACAGGGAGCTTCAGTACTTC. Encoded protein: CASSSDRELQYF.

CDR3 residues: CASSSSGGMNTEAFF. The CDR3 DNA sequence: TGTGCCAGTAGTTCCTCAGGGGGAATGAACACTGAAGCTTTCTTT. The V gene is TRBV19, the J gene TRBJ1-1; TRBD1 matches 7 bases. After removal of 5 bases from V and 0 bases from J, the junction contained 6 bases not matched to a gene. Germline CDR1 LNHDA, CDR2 SQIVND (reference sequence). This CDR3 is built from 15 residues.

The V and J genes are TRBV28 and TRBJ1-1, with TRBD1 as a possible D gene (5 bases). The ends were cut back, 6 bases at V and 1 base at J, with 15 bases in the middle. The CDR3 runs 15 residues. The germline gives CDR1 MDHEN, CDR2 SYDVKM. The CDR3 protein is CASRGSGTQNTEAFF. The CDR3 bases are TGTGCCAGCAGGGGCTCCGGGACGCAGAACACTGAAGCTTTCTTT.

This chain connects TRBV19 to TRBJ2-1; D may be TRBD1 (6 bases). With 3 bases removed from V and 9 bases from J, the gap between germline ends came to 9 bases. The germline V gene encodes CDR1 LNHDA and CDR2 SQIVND (reference sequence). This CDR3 has 12 amino acids. Written as DNA, the CDR3 is TGTGCCAGTAGTATGTTGGGGGCTGAGCAGTTCTTC. As protein: CASSMLGAEQFF.

V is TRBV4-2 and J is TRBJ2-2; TRBD1 is a possible D gene (6 bases). Trimming took off 1 base at V and 0 bases at J, with 12 bases between the two ends. The V gene's germline CDR1 is LGHNA and CDR2 YNFKEQ. The CDR3 sequence is 17 residues long. The CDR3 DNA reads TGTGCCAGCAGCCAAGTGAATACAGGGTCGAACACCGGGGAGCTGTTTTTT. It codes for CASSQVNTGSNTGELFF.

The gene calls are TRBV5-1 and TRBJ2-5; TRBD2 matches at 7 bases. This CDR3 is built from 16 residues. The V gene's germline CDR1 is SGHRS and CDR2 YFSETQ. The trim removed 0 bases at V and 2 bases at J, leaving 7 bases unmatched. The CDR3 DNA reads TGCGCCAGCAGCTTGGGTCACCCGGGAGGACAAGAGACCCAGTACTTC. Residues: CASSLGHPGGQETQYF.

This clone was seen more than once but under ten times. V and J are TRBV6-5 and TRBJ1-4; D gene ambiguous. The germline gives CDR1 MNHEY, CDR2 SVGAGI. V shed 6 bases and J shed 7 bases, with 3 bases lying between them. The CDR3 sequence is 10 residues long. CDR3 in amino acids: CASSSEKLFF. DNA of the CDR3: TGTGCCAGCAGCAGTGAAAAACTGTTTTTT.

CDR3 amino acids: CASSPGQGYNTGELFF. CDR3 bases: TGCGCCAGCAGCCCCGGACAGGGATATAACACCGGGGAGCTGTTTTTT. This chain connects TRBV5-1 to TRBJ2-2; 8 bases match TRBD1. The V segment lost 4 bases and the J segment 2 bases; nucleotides outside the gene matches: 7. This CDR3 contains 16 residues. CDR1 is SGHRS and CDR2 is YFSETQ in the germline V gene. The whole variable domain, filled in from reference TRBV5-1 and TRBJ2-2, reads KAGVTQTPRYLIKTRGQQVTLSCSPISGHRSVSWYQQTPGQGLQFLFEYFSETQRNKGNFPGRFSGRQFSNSRSEMNVSTLELGDSALYLCASSPGQGYNTGELFFGEGSRLTVL.

This chain uses TRBV6-5 with TRBJ1-1; weak D call: TRBD1 (5 bases). The V gene's germline CDR1 is MNHEY and CDR2 SVGAGI. The V and J ends lost 2 bases and 1 base respectively, with 8 bases between them. The length of the CDR3 is 14 residues. This CDR3 is CASSYVTGNTEAFF. CDR3 DNA: TGTGCCAGCAGTTACGTTACAGGGAACACTGAAGCTTTCTTT.

The CDR3 DNA follows: TGTGCCAGCAGTTCTAGGTTCCACGAGCAGTACTTC. Amino acid sequence: CASSSRFHEQYF. The rearrangement links TRBV5-6 to TRBJ2-7, with unresolved D. The CDR3 has 12 residues. The germline V and J ends were trimmed by 5 bases and 5 bases, with 11 bases remaining between them. Germline CDR1 and CDR2: SGHDT and YYEEEE.

This clone was observed a few times. The chain couples TRBV7-3 to TRBJ2-1, with TRBD2 matching over 10 bases. The CDR3 runs 15 residues. The germline CDR1 and CDR2 sequences are SGHTA and FQGTGA. V shed 5 bases and J 9 bases; nucleotides not matched to a gene: 10. The CDR3 coding sequence is TGTGCCAGCAGCACAGCGGGAGGGCCATATTTTGAGCAGTTCTTC. Translation gives CASSTAGGPYFEQFF.

This clone has just a few counts. The V and J genes are TRBV7-2 and TRBJ1-5, with a possible D match to TRBD1 (6 bases). Germline V gives CDR1 SGHTA, CDR2 FQGNSA. This CDR3 spans 15 amino acids. V lost 1 base and J lost 2, with 9 bases in between. In DNA, the CDR3 is TGTGCCAGCAGCTTAGGGCAGGGGCGCAATCAGCCCCAGCATTTT. Translating gives CASSLGQGRNQPQHF.

V is TRBV29-1 and J is TRBJ2-5; TRBD2 is a possible D gene (6 bases). Trimming removed 5 bases at V and 3 bases at J, with 13 bases between. Germline V gene sequence: CDR1 SQVTM, CDR2 ANQGSEA. This CDR3 comprises 13 residues. CDR3 in DNA: TGCAGCGTTAGGCGGGAATTAAAAGAGACCCAGTACTTC. Its translation: CSVRRELKETQYF.

This clone was counted between two and nine times. The chain has TRBV7-2 and TRBJ1-2, with no clear D. Trimming shortened V by 3 bases and J by 0 bases, and 8 bases separated the two germline ends. The CDR3 length is 14 residues. Per germline, CDR1 SGHTA and CDR2 FQGNSA. CDR3 protein: CASSFFKPNYGYTF. For the CDR3, the DNA is TGTGCCAGCAGCTTCTTTAAACCTAACTATGGCTACACCTTC.

In its sample, this clone was seen a few times. CDR3 residues: CASRNRTSDNEQFF. CDR3 nucleotides: TGTGCCAGCAGGAACAGGACTAGTGACAATGAGCAGTTCTTC. This chain connects TRBV6-1 to TRBJ2-1; the match to TRBD2 covers 7 bases. The CDR3 spans 14 residues. Trimming at V came to 6 bases and at J to 5 bases, leaving 7 bases not matched to a gene. Per the germline V gene, CDR1 is MNHNS and CDR2 is SASEGT.

This clone was counted between two and nine times. The chain couples TRBV6-6 to TRBJ2-5, with D maybe TRBD1 (6 bases). The ends were cut back, 2 bases at V and 1 base at J, with 8 bases in the middle. CDR3 length: 14 residues. Germline CDR1 reads MNHNY; CDR2 reads SVGAGI (reference sequence). The CDR3 DNA reads as TGTGCCAGCAGTTACGGGACACTCCAAGAGACCCAGTACTTC. Translation gives CASSYGTLQETQYF.

This clone was recorded a few times. This sequence joins TRBV4-2 and TRBJ2-1; 7 nucleotides agree with TRBD1. The CDR3 contains 16 residues. From germline, CDR1 is LGHNA and CDR2 YNFKEQ. The V gene end was trimmed by 1 base and the J gene end by 9 bases; junction bases not matched to a gene: 12. The CDR3 is CASSQVAAYRGVEQFF. The DNA of the CDR3 is TGTGCCAGCAGCCAAGTGGCGGCCTACAGGGGAGTTGAGCAGTTCTTC.